This T cell receptor beta chain was recorded in a study of regulatory T cells in long-lasting Graves disease. V shed 6 bases and J 6 bases; nucleotides not matched to a gene: 4. Germline-derived CDR1 and CDR2 are SNHLY and FYNNEI. This CDR3 has 12 amino acids. Time point denoted: persistent/refractory GD, antithyroid drugs over 5 years with positive TRAb. Extracted RNA from PBMCs served as the source of the TCR library. This clonotype appeared many times. In building TCR beta libraries, iRepertoire HTBI primers were used together with Arm-PCR of CDR3 regions. TCRdb independently ran MiXCR on the multiplex PCR reads; one entry per CDR3 protein. The sample consists of around 500,000 distinct CDR3 sequences, roughly 20% of them appearing once.

The source material was peripheral blood mononuclear cells (PBMCs), sampled when the disease was refractory, from a patient treated with antithyroid drugs. The chain recombines TRBV2 with TRBJ2-7, with 8 positions matching TRBD2. The receptor comes from a female donor with Graves disease. CDR3 sequence (DNA): TGTGCCAGCAGCGGACTAGCAGCCGAGCAGTACTTC. The encoded protein is CASSGLAAEQYF. Full variable domain (rest looked up from reference TRBV2 and TRBJ2-7): EPEVTQTPSHQVTQMGQEVILRCVPISNHLYFYWYRQILGQKVEFLVSFYNNEISEKSEIFDDQFSVERPDGSNFTLKIRSTKLEDSAMYFCASSGLAAEQYFGPGTRLTVT.